This T cell receptor beta chain was found in a study of cytomegalovirus exposure and HLA in healthy donors. This clone was found a few times. The V gene lost 5 bases and the J gene lost 4 bases, with 9 bases spanning the gap. The CDR3 loop spans 13 amino acids. The germline gives CDR1 SEHNR, CDR2 FQNEAQ (reference sequence). The PCR ran on 60 Vbeta and 13 Jbeta primers. The protocol was immunoSEQ multiplex PCR, while the TCRdb copy is restricted to in-frame clones and leaves out a portion. The data contain approximately 200,000 clones, about four fifths of them singletons. Sequences were obtained from PBMCs. V gene TRBV7-9 combines with J gene TRBJ1-5; D not certain. The TCR originated in a boy between 2 and 10 years old in good health and CMV-seronegative. CDR3 amino acids: CASSPAGNQPQHF. CDR3 sequence (DNA): TGTGCCAGCAGCCCGGCAGGAAATCAGCCCCAGCATTTT. The variable domain in full, with the rest retrieved from reference TRBV7-9 and TRBJ1-5, is DTGVSQNPRHKITKRGQNVTFRCDPISEHNRLYWYRQTLGQGPEFLTYFQNEAQLEKSRLLSDRFSAERPKGSFSTLEIQRTEQGDSAMYLCASSPAGNQPQHFGDGTRLSIL.